Listed here are 32 T cell receptor beta chains from one sample, sequenced in a study of blood T cell repertoires in COVID-19. The table came from immunoSEQ multiplex PCR; TCRdb's copy has only in-frame clones and leaves some out. The sample comprises roughly 56,000 clones, over 75% of which are singletons, and around 9.6% rests with the top ten. Sequences were obtained from peripheral blood. The source is a human donor in a cohort sampled during active COVID-19.

The chain couples TRBV18 to TRBJ2-3; 8 positions match TRBD2. This CDR3 contains 16 residues. The germline V gene encodes CDR1 KGHSH and CDR2 LQKENI. Trimming at V came to 2 bases and at J to 6 bases, leaving 10 bases not matched to a gene. The CDR3 is CASSPGLQRELDTQYF. As DNA, the CDR3 is TGTGCCAGCTCACCAGGATTACAGCGGGAGTTGGATACGCAGTATTTT.

The chain uses TRBV3-1 (or the pseudogene TRBV3-2) and TRBJ1-1; unclear D gene. Germline CDR1 reads LGHDT; CDR2 reads YNNKEL (reference sequence). This CDR3 is 13 amino acids long. The germline V and J ends were trimmed by 2 bases and 3 bases, with 7 bases remaining between them. CDR3 nucleotide sequence: TGTGCCAGCAGCCAATACAGCCACACTGAAGCTTTCTTT. It codes for CASSQYSHTEAFF.

This rearrangement joins TRBV2 to TRBJ2-3, with D possibly TRBD1 on 6 matching bases. CDR1 SNHLY and CDR2 FYNNEI come from the germline V gene. V lost 7 bases, J lost 1 base, and 12 bases lay in between. The CDR3 contains 14 residues. The CDR3 DNA follows: TGTGCCAGCACCCGATCAGGGGGCACAGATACGCAGTATTTT. It specifies CASTRSGGTDTQYF.

The chain links TRBV10-3 to TRBJ2-4; D remains unclear. The CDR3 extends over 14 amino acids. Germline CDR1 ENHRY, CDR2 SYGVKD. Trimming took 10 bases from V and 0 from J, leaving 13 bases between them. CDR3 DNA: TGTGCCACCCCCCGTTCGGGAGCCAAAAACATTCAGTACTTC. It translates to CATPRSGAKNIQYF.

The J gene is TRBJ1-6, the V gene TRBV27; 11 bases align to TRBD1. Trimming cost V 6 bases and J 6 bases; bases outside gene matches: 1. Looked up from germline, CDR1 is MNHEY and CDR2 is SMNVEV (reference sequence). CDR3 length: 14 residues. The chain's CDR3 is CASRGTGGNSPLHF. The CDR3 coding sequence is TGTGCCAGCAGAGGGACAGGGGGTAATTCACCCCTCCACTTT.

This chain links TRBV5-5 with TRBJ2-7; D possibly corresponds to TRBD1 (6 bases). This CDR3 has 13 residues. Germline loops: CDR1 SGHKS, CDR2 YYEKEE (reference sequence). Trimming stripped 0 bases from V and 3 bases from J, with 7 bases between. CDR3 nucleotide sequence: TGTGCCAGCAGCTTGGAGACAGGCTACGAGCAGTACTTC. Residues: CASSLETGYEQYF. The full variable domain, its missing parts supplied by reference TRBV5-5 and TRBJ2-7, is DAGVTQSPTHLIKTRGQQVTLRCSPISGHKSVSWYQQVLGQGPQFIFQYYEKEERGRGNFPDRFSARQFPNYSSELNVNALLLGDSALYLCASSLETGYEQYFGPGTRLTVT.

This clone has a single count. The rearrangement joins TRBV6-1 to TRBJ1-2; D is possibly TRBD1 (6 bases). The CDR3 runs 14 residues. The V gene's germline CDR1 is MNHNS and CDR2 SASEGT. Trimming left V 0 bases short and J 7 bases short, with 12 bases between. The CDR3 region is CASSEAHRAGGYTF. Written as DNA, the CDR3 is TGTGCCAGCAGTGAAGCGCACAGGGCGGGTGGCTACACCTTC.

This chain uses TRBV27 with TRBJ2-5; D possibly corresponds to TRBD1 (5 bases). The V gene's germline CDR1 is MNHEY and CDR2 SMNVEV (reference sequence). CDR3 length: 16 amino acids. Deletions cut 0 bases from V and 5 bases from J, with 16 bases between. In DNA, the CDR3 is TGTGCCAGCAGTTTATCGATGGGGCGAATTGGGGAGACCCAGTACTTC. Translation gives CASSLSMGRIGETQYF.

V and J are TRBV19 and TRBJ2-7; 10 bases are a match to TRBD1. The CDR3 consists of 14 residues. Trimming at V came to 5 bases and at J to 6 bases, leaving 7 bases not matched to a gene. Germline V gene data show CDR1 as LNHDA and CDR2 as SQIVND (reference sequence). The CDR3 bases are TGTGCCAGTAGTGGGGACAGGGGAAGTGGCGAGCAGTACTTC. Protein sequence: CASSGDRGSGEQYF.

The J gene is TRBJ1-2, the V gene TRBV6-5; 7 bases are a match to TRBD1. Germline V gene sequence: CDR1 MNHEY, CDR2 SVGAGI. Unmatched junction bases numbered 7, after V lost 6 bases and J lost 0 bases. This CDR3 is built from 15 residues. As DNA, the CDR3 is TGTGCCAGCAGGACTGACAGGGCAACTAACTATGGCTACACCTTC. This sequence encodes CASRTDRATNYGYTF.

V is TRBV5-1 and J is TRBJ1-3; D is unclear. The germline V and J ends were trimmed by 2 bases and 3 bases, with 9 bases remaining between them. This CDR3 has 14 amino acids. Germline assignment: CDR1 SGHRS and CDR2 YFSETQ. The CDR3 loop is CASSLGDNGNTIYF. As DNA, the CDR3 is TGCGCCAGCAGCTTAGGAGATAATGGAAACACCATATATTTT.

This chain joins TRBV9 and TRBJ2-7, with TRBD2 matching over 11 bases. Germline CDR1 reads SGDLS; CDR2 reads YYNGEE. The CDR3 totals 19 residues. The V and J ends lost 2 bases and 6 bases, in that order; junction bases with no gene match: 19. CDR3 loop: CASSVSGTSGAPILSEQYF. As DNA, the CDR3 is TGTGCCAGCAGCGTCTCCGGGACTAGCGGAGCCCCAATACTCTCCGAGCAGTACTTC.

The chain uses TRBV11-2 and TRBJ2-1; D perhaps matches TRBD2 (5 bases). This CDR3 is 15 amino acids long. V lost 8 bases and J 0 bases, leaving 14 bases between the germline ends. The germline gives CDR1 SGHAT, CDR2 FQNNGV. The CDR3 region has the DNA TGTGCCAGCGGGCTCCACGGAGGCTCCTACAATGAGCAGTTCTTC. Protein sequence: CASGLHGGSYNEQFF.

V usage is TRBV30 and J usage is TRBJ2-3; D might be TRBD2 (6 bases). The CDR3 extends over 13 amino acids. V was shortened by 0 bases and J by 6 bases, with 10 bases between the two germline ends. Germline values: CDR1 GTSNPN, CDR2 SVGIG (reference sequence). CDR3 in DNA: TGTGCCTGGAGTGTACAGGAGGGGGATACGCAGTATTTT. Protein product: CAWSVQEGDTQYF.

This chain uses TRBV7-2 with TRBJ2-7; TRBD2 aligns across 9 bases. J lost 0 bases, V lost 5 bases, and 11 bases had no gene match. The CDR3 sequence is 17 residues long. The V gene's germline CDR1 is SGHTA and CDR2 FQGNSA. The CDR3 reads CASSHPWGSGSSYEQYF. Here the CDR3 DNA reads TGTGCCAGCAGCCATCCCTGGGGTAGCGGGAGCTCCTACGAGCAGTACTTC.

This clone was counted a few times. The CDR3 region is CASSFSALSSGNTIYF. In DNA, the CDR3 is TGTGCCAGCAGTTTCTCAGCCCTGAGCTCTGGAAACACCATATATTTT. The genes are TRBV6-5 and TRBJ1-3, with D uncertain. Germline V gene sequence: CDR1 MNHEY, CDR2 SVGAGI. This CDR3 contains 16 residues. V was pared by 4 bases and J by 0 bases, with 13 bases between.

The chain employs TRBV6-5 and TRBJ1-2; 10 bases line up with TRBD1. Trimming removed 11 bases from V and 1 base from J; junction bases left unmatched: 7. The CDR3 runs to 14 residues. The germline V gene encodes CDR1 MNHEY and CDR2 SVGAGI. CDR3 region: CAHRRTGGNYGYTF. In nucleotides, the CDR3 is TGTGCCCATAGGCGGACAGGGGGTAACTATGGCTACACCTTC.

The chain uses TRBV6-4 and TRBJ2-1, with 9 bases that match TRBD2. Germline CDR1 is MRHNA and CDR2 is SNTAGT. The CDR3 has 18 residues. V gave up 6 bases and J gave up 2 bases; unmatched junction bases: 14. The CDR3 sequence: CASSSSSGRSPTYNEQFF. The DNA for the CDR3 is TGTGCCAGCAGCAGCTCAAGCGGGAGGTCCCCCACCTACAATGAGCAGTTCTTC.

This clone came up once. This sequence joins TRBV9 and TRBJ2-3, with 7 bases fitting TRBD2. The CDR3 covers 15 residues. Germline CDR1 reads SGDLS; CDR2 reads YYNGEE. The V gene end was trimmed by 0 bases and the J gene end by 1 base; junction bases not matched to a gene: 2. CDR3 amino acids: CASSVASGGTDTQYF. CDR3 DNA sequence: TGTGCCAGCAGCGTAGCTAGCGGAGGCACAGATACGCAGTATTTT.

This chain links TRBV15 with TRBJ2-3, with D perhaps TRBD2 (6 bases). The CDR3 loop spans 15 amino acids. Trimming took off 3 bases at V and 0 bases at J, with 10 bases between the two ends. Germline CDR1 reads LNHNV; CDR2 reads YYDKDF (reference sequence). The CDR3 spells CATSRRGGSTDTQYF. The CDR3 region has the DNA TGTGCCACCAGCAGGCGGGGCGGGAGCACAGATACGCAGTATTTT.

The chain recombines TRBV2 with TRBJ2-1; TRBD1 matches at 8 bases. CDR1 is SNHLY, CDR2 FYNNEI, per germline. The CDR3 is 17 amino acids. V shed 2 bases, J shed 4 bases, and the junction held 10 bases outside the gene matches. The CDR3 region has the DNA TGTGCCAGCAGTGAAAGTCGGACAGGGAAAGGATACAATGAGCAGTTCTTC. Encoded protein: CASSESRTGKGYNEQFF.

Regarding this clone: The sample contains more than one DNA sequence encoding this CDR3. The chain carries TRBV19 and TRBJ1-6; the match to TRBD1 covers 10 bases. Trimming cost V 3 bases and J 9 bases; bases outside gene matches: 8. The V gene's germline CDR1 is LNHDA and CDR2 SQIVND (reference sequence). The CDR3 spans 16 residues. In DNA form, the CDR3 reads TGTGCCAGTAGTATCAGCGGACAGGGGGACGGTTCACCCCTCCACTTT. Translating it yields CASSISGQGDGSPLHF.

This chain links TRBV10-3 with TRBJ2-4, with TRBD1 identical over 8 bases. The V segment lost 0 bases and the J segment 5 bases; nucleotides outside the gene matches: 3. This CDR3 has 15 amino acids. CDR1 is ENHRY, CDR2 SYGVKD, per germline. The CDR3: CAISESQGAQNIQYF. For the CDR3, the DNA is TGTGCCATCAGTGAGTCGCAGGGGGCCCAAAACATTCAGTACTTC.

The DNA for the CDR3 is TGTGCCAGCTCTTCGCCGGGAATCTCTGGGGCCAACGTCCTGACTTTC. Translated, it gives CASSSPGISGANVLTF. V gene TRBV6-6 combines with J gene TRBJ2-6, with D maybe TRBD2 (5 bases). Germline loops: CDR1 MNHNY, CDR2 SVGAGI (reference sequence). The V gene lost 8 bases and the J gene lost 0 bases, with 14 bases spanning the gap. This CDR3 comprises 16 residues.

V is TRBV5-1 and J is TRBJ1-6; TRBD1 matches 7 bases. Germline CDR1 SGHRS, CDR2 YFSETQ. Germline trimming cut 1 base from V and 10 bases from J; bases unmatched to any gene: 8. CDR3 length equals 15 residues. The CDR3 spells CASSLSGQERSPLHF. The CDR3 coding sequence is TGCGCCAGCAGCTTGTCCGGACAGGAACGATCACCCCTCCACTTT.

The chain uses TRBV29-1 and TRBJ2-1, with 13 bases fitting TRBD2. The CDR3 length is 15 residues. The germline V gene encodes CDR1 SQVTM and CDR2 ANQGSEA. After removal of 7 bases from V and 2 bases from J, the junction contained 5 bases not matched to a gene. CDR3 in DNA: TGCAGCGCCTGGACTAGCGGGAGAACCTACAATGAGCAGTTCTTC. This translates into CSAWTSGRTYNEQFF.

The V gene is TRBV6-5, the J gene TRBJ2-1; 10 positions match TRBD2. V gave up 6 bases and J gave up 5 bases; unmatched junction bases: 4. The germline V gene encodes CDR1 MNHEY and CDR2 SVGAGI. The length of the CDR3 is 14 residues. CDR3 residues: CASRSGRGDNEQFF. Here the CDR3 DNA reads TGTGCCAGCAGAAGCGGGAGGGGGGACAATGAGCAGTTCTTC.

The chain uses TRBV5-8 and TRBJ1-4, with TRBD1 as a possible D gene (5 bases). This CDR3 has 15 residues. Germline CDR1 and CDR2: SGHTS and YDEGEE. V dropped 4 bases and J dropped 5 bases, with 15 bases sitting between them. The CDR3 reads CASSLYGARNEKLFF. As DNA, the CDR3 is TGTGCCAGCAGCCTCTATGGGGCCCGAAATGAAAAACTGTTTTTT.

The J gene is TRBJ2-5, the V gene TRBV2; 7 bases are shared with TRBD2. V shed 3 bases, J shed 4 bases, and the junction held 8 bases outside the gene matches. This CDR3 is 15 amino acids long. The germline gives CDR1 SNHLY, CDR2 FYNNEI. The CDR3 protein is CASSDRAGRGETQYF. CDR3 sequence (DNA): TGTGCCAGCAGTGACCGGGCAGGGAGGGGAGAGACCCAGTACTTC.

The chain combines TRBV5-4 with TRBJ2-5; TRBD1 aligns across 12 bases. Germline CDR1 and CDR2: SGHNT and YYREEE (reference sequence). V shed 4 bases, J shed 5 bases, and the junction held 12 bases outside the gene matches. This CDR3 comprises 17 residues. For the CDR3, the DNA is TGTGCCAGCAGCCGTGGGACAGGGGGCGGGGTAGGGGAGACCCAGTACTTC. Translating gives CASSRGTGGGVGETQYF.

CDR3 loop: CASSLGWGQGTDTQYF. Written as DNA, the CDR3 is TGTGCCAGCAGCTTAGGGTGGGGACAAGGCACAGATACGCAGTATTTT. This chain links TRBV7-9 with TRBJ2-3, with a tentative D call TRBD1 (6 bases). The germline gives CDR1 SEHNR, CDR2 FQNEAQ (reference sequence). The CDR3 extends over 16 amino acids. The germline V and J ends were trimmed by 1 base and 1 base, with 12 bases remaining between them.

The chain couples TRBV3-1 (or the pseudogene TRBV3-2) to TRBJ2-3; weak D call: TRBD2 (6 bases). CDR3 length equals 12 residues. Germline CDR1 and CDR2: LGHDT and YNNKEL (reference sequence). Trimming took off 1 base at V and 10 bases at J, with 9 bases between the two ends. CDR3 DNA sequence: TGTGCCAGCAGCCAAGGGGGCGGGGCGCAGTATTTT. It translates to CASSQGGGAQYF.